These 27 T cell receptor beta chains originate from one sample sequenced in a study of radiotherapy plus CTLA-4 blockade in lung cancer. Generated by immunoSEQ multiplex PCR, the TCRdb table keeps only in-frame clones and is missing some. Of about 48,000 clones in the sample, about 86% were seen once. The sample in question was peripheral blood, obtained from a patient treated with radiotherapy plus ipilimumab. The receptors were gathered from a human donor with non-small cell lung cancer that progressed on radiotherapy plus ipilimumab. Some clones in this sample may be carry-over from other donors' samples.

The gene calls are TRBV11-2 and TRBJ2-3; 9 bases fit TRBD2. The V segment lost 2 bases and the J segment 0 bases; nucleotides outside the gene matches: 3. The CDR3 runs to 16 residues. Germline V gene lookup returns CDR1 SGHAT and CDR2 FQNNGV. Here the CDR3 DNA reads TGTGCCAGCAGCTTAATAGCGGGAGTTAGCACAGATACGCAGTATTTT. Protein product: CASSLIAGVSTDTQYF.

CDR3 DNA: TGTGCCAGCAGTTTATCTAGCGGGAGGGTTTACAATGAGCAGTTCTTC. It specifies CASSLSSGRVYNEQFF. The V call is TRBV28, the J call TRBJ2-1; 12 bases are a match to TRBD2. V shed 1 base, J shed 4 bases, and the junction held 2 bases outside the gene matches. Per the germline V gene, CDR1 is MDHEN and CDR2 is SYDVKM. The CDR3 loop spans 16 amino acids.

The chain combines TRBV5-4 with TRBJ1-3, with TRBD1 as a possible D gene (5 bases). From germline, CDR1 is SGHNT and CDR2 YYREEE (reference sequence). V was clipped by 4 bases and J by 2 bases, with 16 bases between them. The CDR3 consists of 16 residues. CDR3 in DNA: TGTGCCAGCAGCACCACCGGGACTCTCGCTGGAAACACCATATATTTT. This sequence encodes CASSTTGTLAGNTIYF.

CDR3 loop: CASSESQYNSPLHF. CDR3 bases: TGTGCCAGCAGTGAGTCACAGTATAATTCACCCCTCCACTTT. The chain is built from TRBV2 and TRBJ1-6, with D unclear. The CDR3 covers 14 residues. Trimming shortened V by 3 bases and J by 4 bases, and 7 bases separated the two germline ends. In germline, CDR1 is SNHLY, CDR2 FYNNEI.

This chain connects TRBV10-3 to TRBJ1-5, with D maybe TRBD1 (6 bases). The CDR3 is 13 residues long. V dropped 5 bases and J dropped 2 bases, with 7 bases sitting between them. CDR1 is ENHRY and CDR2 is SYGVKD in the germline V gene. CDR3 bases: TGTGCCATCAGTCCAGGGGGCAATCAGCCCCAGCATTTT. Translated: CAISPGGNQPQHF.

This chain links TRBV6-6 with TRBJ1-5, with D unresolved. Germline CDR1 MNHNY, CDR2 SVGAGI (reference sequence). CDR3 length: 14 amino acids. Between the trimmed V and J ends, which lost 4 bases and 3 bases, there was a span of 10 bases. The CDR3 loop reads CASSSRRDNQPQHF. CDR3 DNA: TGTGCCAGCAGTTCGCGACGGGACAATCAGCCCCAGCATTTT.

The chain joins TRBV14 to TRBJ2-1, with a tentative D call TRBD1 (6 bases). V gave up 0 bases and J gave up 2 bases, with 11 bases separating them. This CDR3 comprises 16 residues. Germline V gene sequence: CDR1 SGHDN, CDR2 FVKESK. The chain's CDR3 is CASSQDQGRAYNEQFF. For the CDR3, the DNA is TGTGCCAGCAGCCAAGATCAGGGGCGGGCCTACAATGAGCAGTTCTTC.

The V gene is TRBV6-8, the J gene TRBJ2-7; 7 nucleotides match TRBD2. Germline loops: CDR1 MNHGY, CDR2 SAAAGT. This CDR3 region has 15 residues. Trimming took 6 bases from V and 3 from J; bases not matched to a gene: 11. The chain's CDR3 is CASSLGLAVRYEQYF. CDR3 nucleotides: TGTGCCAGCAGCCTCGGTCTAGCGGTTCGCTACGAGCAGTACTTC.

This chain connects TRBV18 to TRBJ1-1; TRBD1 agrees at 8 bases. This CDR3 has 15 amino acids. The germline gives CDR1 KGHSH, CDR2 LQKENI. The V segment lost 2 bases and the J segment 0 bases; nucleotides outside the gene matches: 2. The CDR3 DNA reads as TGTGCCAGCTCACCAGGACAGGGTATGAACACTGAAGCTTTCTTT. Translating gives CASSPGQGMNTEAFF.

The V gene is TRBV5-6, the J gene TRBJ2-5; D possibly corresponds to TRBD2 (5 bases). Germline values: CDR1 SGHDT, CDR2 YYEEEE. V lost 4 bases and J 5 bases, leaving 6 bases between the germline ends. The CDR3 loop spans 11 amino acids. The DNA for the CDR3 is TGTGCCAGCAGCCGAGGGGAGACCCAGTACTTC. It specifies CASSRGETQYF.

The CDR3 protein is CASSQEDRLNSPLHF. Written as DNA, the CDR3 is TGTGCCAGCAGCCAAGAAGACAGGCTAAATTCACCCCTCCACTTT. The chain is built from TRBV4-2 and TRBJ1-6, with D possibly being TRBD1 (6 bases). Germline-derived CDR1 and CDR2 are LGHNA and YNFKEQ. There are 15 residues in the CDR3. Trimming pared 0 bases from V and 7 bases from J, leaving 10 bases between.

The J gene is TRBJ2-1, the V gene TRBV6-5, with D perhaps TRBD2 (5 bases). From germline, CDR1 is MNHEY and CDR2 SVGAGI. This CDR3 is built from 14 residues. V was clipped by 6 bases and J by 8 bases, with 17 bases between them. CDR3 protein: CASRNLEGGDEQFF. The CDR3 DNA is TGTGCCAGCAGAAACTTAGAGGGCGGCGATGAGCAGTTCTTC.

This chain uses TRBV6-5 with TRBJ1-2; D not certain. The CDR3 totals 13 residues. Germline assignment: CDR1 MNHEY and CDR2 SVGAGI. V lost 6 bases to trimming and J lost 5 bases, with 13 bases between them. The CDR3 loop is CASRPNTIYGYTF. DNA for the CDR3: TGTGCCAGCAGACCAAACACCATTTATGGCTACACCTTC.

The rearrangement uses TRBV5-1 and TRBJ2-7; 8 bases match TRBD1. CDR1 is SGHRS and CDR2 is YFSETQ in the germline V gene. J gave up 4 bases and V 2 bases, and 5 bases lay outside the gene matches. The CDR3 is 14 residues long. The CDR3 nucleotides are TGCGCCAGCAGCTTTGGACAGGGTGGATACGAGCAGTACTTC. It specifies CASSFGQGGYEQYF.

The chain carries TRBV6-5 and TRBJ2-7; no clear D. CDR3 length equals 16 residues. Trimming pared 3 bases from V and 0 bases from J, leaving 15 bases between. Per germline, CDR1 MNHEY and CDR2 SVGAGI. The chain's CDR3 is CASSYPTSRASYEQYF. The CDR3, as DNA: TGTGCCAGCAGTTATCCGACCTCTAGAGCCTCCTACGAGCAGTACTTC.

The chain recombines TRBV25-1 with TRBJ2-1, with TRBD2 identical over 7 bases. The CDR3 has 16 residues. Germline V gene lookup returns CDR1 MGHDK and CDR2 SYGVNS. With 4 bases clipped from V and 1 base from J, the junction kept 7 bases outside the gene matches. In DNA form, the CDR3 reads TGTGCCAGCAGTGGAAGACTAGCTCCTTCCTACAATGAGCAGTTCTTC. It specifies CASSGRLAPSYNEQFF. Using reference TRBV25-1 and TRBJ2-1 for the parts outside the CDR3, the full variable domain is EADIYQTPRYLVIGTGKKITLECSQTMGHDKMYWYQQDPGMELHLIHYSYGVNSTEKGDLSSESTVSRIRTEHFPLTLESARPSHTSQYLCASSGRLAPSYNEQFFGPGTRLTVL.

This clone was seen just once. The chain carries TRBV7-6 and TRBJ1-4; D perhaps matches TRBD1 (6 bases). This CDR3 contains 16 residues. Germline values: CDR1 SGHVS, CDR2 FNYEAQ. Deletions cut 0 bases from V and 3 bases from J, with 11 bases between. CDR3 sequence reads: CASSLAQGGPNEKLFF. The CDR3 DNA sequence: TGTGCCAGCAGCTTAGCGCAAGGGGGACCTAATGAAAAACTGTTTTTT.

The chain recombines TRBV30 with TRBJ2-2; the D gene is possibly TRBD2 (6 bases). The CDR3 sequence is 13 residues long. V was clipped by 8 bases and J by 4 bases, with 14 bases between them. Germline CDR1 reads GTSNPN; CDR2 reads SVGIG (reference sequence). CDR3 sequence reads: CAGRLGATGELFF. DNA of the CDR3: TGTGCCGGTCGACTAGGGGCCACCGGGGAGCTGTTTTTT.

The chain joins TRBV7-8 to TRBJ2-7; 16 bases align to TRBD2. From germline, CDR1 is SGHVS and CDR2 FQNEAQ. This CDR3 contains 19 residues. Germline trimming cut 1 base from V and 0 bases from J; bases unmatched to any gene: 6. CDR3 sequence reads: CASSLVGTSGGAGSYEQYF. The CDR3 DNA follows: TGTGCCAGCAGCTTAGTCGGGACTAGCGGGGGGGCAGGCTCCTACGAGCAGTACTTC.

The V gene is TRBV9, the J gene TRBJ2-1; 13 nucleotides line up with TRBD2. Germline assignment: CDR1 SGDLS and CDR2 YYNGEE. V gave up 4 bases and J gave up 9 bases; unmatched junction bases: 7. This CDR3 contains 15 residues. CDR3 DNA sequence: TGTGCCAGCAGCTTCGGACTAGCGGGGGAGGTTGAGCAGTTCTTC. Its translation: CASSFGLAGEVEQFF.

J is TRBJ2-4 and V is TRBV2; TRBD1 matches 10 bases. The junction had 16 bases not matched to a gene; V was cut back by 5 bases and J by 3 bases. The CDR3 sequence is 19 residues long. Germline CDR1 reads SNHLY; CDR2 reads FYNNEI. The DNA for the CDR3 is TGTGCCAGCAGTAAAAACTTTCCGGGACAGGGGTTCGACAAAAACATTCAGTACTTC. Amino acid sequence: CASSKNFPGQGFDKNIQYF.

The chain combines TRBV30 with TRBJ1-1; no reliable D call. The CDR3 is 12 amino acids. V gave up 3 bases and J gave up 5 bases, with 10 bases separating them. Germline CDR1 reads GTSNPN; CDR2 reads SVGIG (reference sequence). The CDR3 region is CAWSVYRTEAFF. CDR3 sequence (DNA): TGTGCCTGGAGCGTTTATCGGACTGAAGCTTTCTTT. The whole variable domain, filled in from reference TRBV30 and TRBJ1-1, reads SQTIHQWPATLVQPVGSPLSLECTVEGTSNPNLYWYRQAAGRGLQLLFYSVGIGQISSEVPQNLSASRPQDRQFILSSKKLLLSDSGFYLCAWSVYRTEAFFGQGTRLTVV.

J is TRBJ1-4 and V is TRBV15; D is possibly TRBD1 (5 bases). The V end lost 3 bases, the J end lost 8 bases, and 13 bases lay between the germline ends. This CDR3 comprises 14 residues. CDR1 and CDR2 from the germline V gene are LNHNV and YYDKDF (reference sequence). The CDR3 DNA reads TGTGCCACCAGCAGCCCCCAGGGTGGAGAAAAACTGTTTTTT. Translation gives CATSSPQGGEKLFF. The full variable domain, rest sourced from reference TRBV15 and TRBJ1-4, is DAMVIQNPRYQVTQFGKPVTLSCSQTLNHNVMYWYQQKSSQAPKLLFHYYDKDFNNEADTPDNFQSRRPNTSFCFLDIRSPGLGDTAMYLCATSSPQGGEKLFFGSGTQLSVL.

The rearrangement links TRBV28 to TRBJ2-1; the D gene is possibly TRBD1 (5 bases). The CDR3 length is 12 residues. The germline CDR1 and CDR2 sequences are MDHEN and SYDVKM. The V end was cut by 7 bases, the J end by 3 bases, with 7 bases between. The CDR3 sequence is CASMGLYNEQFF. The CDR3 bases are TGTGCCAGCATGGGGCTCTACAATGAGCAGTTCTTC. The full variable domain, its missing parts supplied by reference TRBV28 and TRBJ2-1, is DVKVTQSSRYLVKRTGEKVFLECVQDMDHENMFWYRQDPGLGLRLIYFSYDVKMKEKGDIPEGYSVSREKKERFSLILESASTNQTSMYLCASMGLYNEQFFGPGTRLTVL.

Only one count was recorded for this clone. The chain couples TRBV5-1 to TRBJ1-4, with a tentative D call TRBD1 (5 bases). With 4 bases removed from V and 7 bases from J, the gap between germline ends came to 11 bases. This CDR3 region has 13 residues. CDR1 is SGHRS and CDR2 is YFSETQ in the germline V gene. Here the CDR3 DNA reads TGCGCCAGCAGCATTGGGACTGTTGAAAAACTGTTTTTT. Its protein product is CASSIGTVEKLFF. The variable domain in full, with the rest retrieved from reference TRBV5-1 and TRBJ1-4, is KAGVTQTPRYLIKTRGQQVTLSCSPISGHRSVSWYQQTPGQGLQFLFEYFSETQRNKGNFPGRFSGRQFSNSRSEMNVSTLELGDSALYLCASSIGTVEKLFFGSGTQLSVL.

The chain couples TRBV28 to TRBJ1-1; the D gene is possibly TRBD1 (6 bases). The CDR3 consists of 11 residues. Germline V CDR1 and CDR2: MDHEN, SYDVKM. Trimming took 6 bases from V and 9 from J, leaving 11 bases between them. The CDR3: CASRTGEKAFF. As DNA, the CDR3 is TGTGCCAGCAGGACAGGAGAAAAAGCTTTCTTT. The full variable domain, completed using reference TRBV28 and TRBJ1-1, is DVKVTQSSRYLVKRTGEKVFLECVQDMDHENMFWYRQDPGLGLRLIYFSYDVKMKEKGDIPEGYSVSREKKERFSLILESASTNQTSMYLCASRTGEKAFFGQGTRLTVV.

The genes are TRBV2 and TRBJ1-4; tentatively, D is TRBD1 (6 bases). V was trimmed by 7 bases and J by 6 bases, leaving 30 bases between them. The germline CDR1 and CDR2 sequences are SNHLY and FYNNEI. CDR3 size: 19 residues. The CDR3 sequence: CASISSAGAVRTRYEKLFF. CDR3 nucleotide sequence: TGTGCCAGCATCTCGTCGGCAGGGGCGGTCAGGACTAGATATGAAAAACTGTTTTTT.